This T cell receptor (beta chain) was sequenced for a study of cytomegalovirus exposure and HLA in healthy donors. Study overall: Researchers previously reported finding just under 120 million unique TCR beta sequences from about 170 million T cells. Overall study results and limits: In an earlier analysis, in 620 or so donors, most V segments appeared productive either ~87% or ~30% of the time. The likely origin of a cluster of highly shared sequence variants was a sequencing artifact. According to a later analysis, donors in an Asian-associated ancestry cluster reportedly had fewer N-insertions than the roughly 630-donor mean.

Germline V gene lookup returns CDR1 SGHKS and CDR2 YYEKEE (reference sequence). The CDR3 contains 17 residues. With 1 base clipped from V and 3 bases from J, the junction kept 12 bases outside the gene matches. Remarks on this clone: Its target is not known.

PCR was performed using 60 Vbeta and 13 Jbeta primers. Only in-frame clones appear in the TCRdb table, and some are missing; sequencing was by immunoSEQ multiplex PCR. This sample's table reports about 190,000 clones. The sequence was collected from a woman in her 30s in good health and CMV-seropositive. The sample taken for sequencing was PBMCs. The chain links TRBV5-5 to TRBJ1-2; 7 positions match TRBD1. The CDR3 here is CASSLYARQGGDYGYTF. DNA of the CDR3: TGTGCCAGCAGCTTGTATGCCCGACAGGGCGGGGACTATGGCTACACCTTC.